This T cell receptor (beta chain) is drawn from a study of T cell responses to AZD1222 COVID-19 vaccine. V was clipped by 6 bases and J by 2 bases, with 16 bases between them. Per germline, CDR1 MNHEY and CDR2 SVGAGI. The CDR3 loop spans 15 amino acids. This table comes from immunoSEQ multiplex PCR, and its TCRdb copy is limited to in-frame clones, with some not included. The sample has roughly 35,000 clones, approximately 80% seen once. Pooling covered second doses at about 4 or about 12 weeks. A note on this clone: Its target is not known.

The study, taken as a whole, reports: A rise in Spike-specific TCR breadth and depth followed two AZD1222 doses. It was only after the peak T cell response that any repertoires were sampled. Regions left unmutated in variants are reportedly the target of nearly half of spike-specific TCRs.

Specimen: peripheral blood, collected 28 days after the second AZD1222 dose. This sequence originates from an adult who received the AZD1222 COVID-19 vaccine. The rearrangement uses TRBV6-5 and TRBJ1-2; the D is unclear. CDR3 nucleotides: TGTGCCAGCAGCTTACAGACGGGGTTAAACTATGGCTACACCTTC. Translated: CASSLQTGLNYGYTF.